Listed below are T cell receptor beta chains from one sample, sequenced in a study of shared T cell receptors in the human thymus. Libraries were prepared by immunoSEQ multiplex PCR; TCRdb keeps only in-frame clonotypes and omits some of them. The sample lists approximately 490,000 clones, around three quarters occurring once. Another study also made use of these data, one on human thymus T cells.

The sample was thymocytes. The receptor set was obtained from a boy younger than two with a congenital heart defect. Each CDR3 is given with its conserved first and last residue. Each record gives: V gene, J gene, CDR3 protein.

TRBV11-3	TRBJ1-2	CASSLRGTGGHYGYTF
TRBV2	TRBJ2-5	CASSDRGREETQYF
TRBV5-4	TRBJ1-4	CASSLGGRGPATNEKLFF
TRBV28	TRBJ2-6	CASSFRDTSGANVLTF
TRBV28	TRBJ1-2	CASSFGGFGYRYTF
TRBV4-3	TRBJ2-6	CASSHQGAWSGANVLTF
TRBV14	TRBJ2-7	CASSQTGGPTYEQYF
TRBV2	TRBJ2-2	CASSSRGRGELFF
TRBV18	TRBJ2-2	CASSPGSGSRTGELFF
TRBV27	TRBJ2-7	CASSPGDRVAERYF
TRBV6-5	TRBJ2-7	CASSYYRAPTYEQYF
TRBV5-6	TRBJ1-5	CASSLFALGDQPQHF
TRBV19	TRBJ1-2	CASRTGIRLYGYTF
TRBV4-3	TRBJ2-1	CASSHIPLAVEYNEQFF
TRBV7-9	TRBJ2-2	CASSDRGRAGELFF
TRBV18	TRBJ1-2	CASSPRTGDYGYTF
TRBV30	TRBJ1-2	CAWSVKGAGGYTF
TRBV7-8	TRBJ2-7	CASSVPGQGFYEQYF
TRBV18	TRBJ2-7	CASSHRQKRPSYEQYF
TRBV27	TRBJ2-7	CASSLRAGGSYEQYF
TRBV21-1	TRBJ2-1	CASGAGRAHEQFF
TRBV5-1	TRBJ2-5	CASSLDFSGETQYF
TRBV6-6	TRBJ2-3	CASSGLAGDTDTQYF
TRBV5-1	-	CASSKGTGGTYEQYF
TRBV14	TRBJ2-1	CASSSRAGGRRETDNEQFF
TRBV5-4	TRBJ1-3	CASSLPSVSGNTIYF
TRBV6-1	TRBJ1-1	CASRVPMNTEAFF
TRBV27	TRBJ2-7	CASKLTSGTYEQYF
TRBV5-1	TRBJ1-3	CASSRPDRSSGNTIYF
TRBV5-1	TRBJ2-1	CASSLISDSGRANEQFF
TRBV15	TRBJ2-5	CATQPGLAVQPEETQYF
TRBV9	TRBJ1-1	CASSPRTVVDTEAFF
TRBV4-3	TRBJ2-1	CASSQAGRNEQFF
TRBV28	TRBJ2-5	CASSFGGETQYF
TRBV5-4	TRBJ2-1	CASSLRREGGNEQFF
TRBV28	TRBJ1-5	CASRLGDRGRSNQPQHF
TRBV12-5	TRBJ2-1	CASGLGFGRGPYNEQFF
TRBV25-1	TRBJ2-5	CASRKQGSETQYF
TRBV7-4	TRBJ2-7	CASSLRSATGTSGRFPTYEQYF
TRBV4-2	TRBJ2-1	CASSQDVGREGSYNEQFF
TRBV30	TRBJ2-1	CAWSVRSIPPSGYNEQFF
TRBV5-1	TRBJ2-1	CASSTDRGNEQFF
TRBV10-3	TRBJ2-3	CAITTPLLAGGLDTQYF
TRBV7-3	TRBJ2-3	CASSFKGQGSSTDTQYF
TRBV9	TRBJ2-7	CASSVGAGGAYEQYF
TRBV14	TRBJ2-1	CASTALPLAYNEQFF
TRBV9	TRBJ2-1	CASSVDQDPGEQFF